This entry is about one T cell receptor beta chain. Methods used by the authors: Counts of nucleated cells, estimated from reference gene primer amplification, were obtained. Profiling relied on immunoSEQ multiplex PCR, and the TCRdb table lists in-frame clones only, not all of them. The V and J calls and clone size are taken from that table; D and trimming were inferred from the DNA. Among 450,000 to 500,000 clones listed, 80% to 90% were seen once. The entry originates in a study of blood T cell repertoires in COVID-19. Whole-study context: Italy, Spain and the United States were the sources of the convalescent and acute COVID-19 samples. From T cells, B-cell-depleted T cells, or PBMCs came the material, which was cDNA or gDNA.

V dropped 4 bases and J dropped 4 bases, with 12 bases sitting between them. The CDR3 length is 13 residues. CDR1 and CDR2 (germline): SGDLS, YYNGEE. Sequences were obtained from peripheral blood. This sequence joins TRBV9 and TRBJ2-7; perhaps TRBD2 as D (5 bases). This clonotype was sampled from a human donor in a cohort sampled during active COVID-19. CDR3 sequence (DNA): TGTGCCAGCAGCCCCCCCGGGGTGTACGAGCAGTACTTC. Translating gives CASSPPGVYEQYF.